This entry lists 26 T cell receptor beta chains sequenced from one sample in a study of a mutant IDH1 vaccine in newly diagnosed glioma. Libraries were prepared by immunoSEQ multiplex PCR; TCRdb keeps only in-frame clonotypes and omits some of them. Seen here are around 44,000 clones, approximately 79% observed once, and the top ten hold around 6.7%. The time point: week 35, safety follow-up. The content of each vaccine dose was 300 ug of mutant IDH1 20-mer peptide, and topical imiquimod accompanied it. No cognate antigen is known for these TCRs. The specimen was PBMCs, collected from a glioma patient whose treatment included an IDH1 peptide vaccine. Source of these receptors: a man in his forties or fifties with glioma.

This clone was counted a few times. This sequence joins TRBV7-9 and TRBJ2-1; no clear D gene. V lost 9 bases to trimming and J lost 5 bases, with 8 bases between them. Looked up from germline, CDR1 is SEHNR and CDR2 is FQNEAQ (reference sequence). This CDR3 is 11 amino acids long. Here the CDR3 DNA reads TGTGCCAGTGAACGAAACAATGAGCAGTTCTTC. Protein product: CASERNNEQFF.

This clone was seen only a few times. The chain joins TRBV6-5 to TRBJ1-2, with D uncertain. Between the trimmed V and J ends, which lost 2 bases and 7 bases, there was a span of 11 bases. CDR1 is MNHEY and CDR2 is SVGAGI in the germline V gene. CDR3 length equals 13 residues. CDR3 amino acids: CASSYAGNGGYTF. DNA of the CDR3: TGTGCCAGCAGTTACGCGGGGAATGGTGGCTACACCTTC.

V is TRBV6-5 and J is TRBJ1-5, with D perhaps matching TRBD1 (5 bases). CDR3 length: 13 amino acids. Germline loops: CDR1 MNHEY, CDR2 SVGAGI. The V and J ends lost 6 bases and 9 bases respectively, with 15 bases between them. The CDR3 spells CASSPALRVPQHF. The CDR3 bases are TGTGCCAGCAGCCCAGCCCTCAGGGTGCCCCAGCATTTT.

V and J are TRBV6-6 and TRBJ2-3; D may correspond to TRBD1 or TRBD2 (5 bases each). The CDR3 extends over 12 amino acids. Germline V CDR1 and CDR2: MNHNY, SVGAGI (reference sequence). V lost 10 bases and J 4 bases, leaving 12 bases between the germline ends. The CDR3 DNA reads TGTGCCACCACATCGGGGCCAGATACGCAGTATTTT. It is translated as CATTSGPDTQYF.

The CDR3, as DNA: TGCAGTGCTAAGCACGGCTACGAGCAGTACTTC. Translating it yields CSAKHGYEQYF. This chain uses TRBV20-1 with TRBJ2-7; D gene unclear. This CDR3 contains 11 residues. Trimming stripped 4 bases from V and 3 bases from J, with 7 bases between. Per germline, CDR1 DFQATT and CDR2 SNEGSKA (reference sequence).

The J gene is TRBJ2-2, the V gene TRBV5-1; D is perhaps TRBD1 (6 bases). The germline V gene has CDR1 SGHRS and CDR2 YFSETQ. Trimming took 1 base from V and 3 from J, leaving 7 bases between them. The CDR3 is made up of 14 amino acids. CDR3 loop: CASSLKGDTGELFF. In nucleotides, the CDR3 is TGCGCCAGCAGCTTGAAGGGGGACACCGGGGAGCTGTTTTTT. The full variable domain, with the rest looked up from reference TRBV5-1 and TRBJ2-2, is KAGVTQTPRYLIKTRGQQVTLSCSPISGHRSVSWYQQTPGQGLQFLFEYFSETQRNKGNFPGRFSGRQFSNSRSEMNVSTLELGDSALYLCASSLKGDTGELFFGEGSRLTVL.

The genes are TRBV6-1 and TRBJ2-4, with D unclear. The CDR3 is 16 residues long. CDR1 is MNHNS, CDR2 SASEGT, per germline. V was shortened by 2 bases and J by 0 bases, with 11 bases between the two germline ends. The chain's CDR3 is CASSELGSLAKNIQYF. CDR3 sequence (DNA): TGTGCCAGCAGTGAATTGGGGTCCTTAGCCAAAAACATTCAGTACTTC.

The rearrangement uses TRBV5-1 and TRBJ2-1; 7 bases are shared with TRBD2. After removal of 1 base from V and 6 bases from J, the junction contained 4 bases not matched to a gene. The CDR3 covers 14 residues. Germline CDR1 SGHRS, CDR2 YFSETQ. Here the CDR3 DNA reads TGCGCCAGCAGCTTGCCGGGAGGATTCAATGAGCAGTTCTTC. This translates into CASSLPGGFNEQFF.

V usage is TRBV7-9 and J usage is TRBJ1-2, with TRBD1 as a possible D gene (5 bases). This CDR3 spans 15 amino acids. In germline, CDR1 is SEHNR, CDR2 FQNEAQ (reference sequence). The V gene lost 4 bases and the J gene lost 0 bases, with 12 bases spanning the gap. Here the CDR3 reads CASSSGGGTNYGYTF. The CDR3 bases are TGTGCCAGCAGCTCTGGGGGGGGTACTAACTATGGCTACACCTTC.

This sequence joins TRBV5-6 and TRBJ1-4, with D possibly TRBD1 on 6 matching bases. Per germline, CDR1 SGHDT and CDR2 YYEEEE. The CDR3 covers 15 residues. Trimming shortened V by 1 base and J by 4 bases, and 11 bases separated the two germline ends. This chain's CDR3 is CASSLRTAFNEKLFF. CDR3 nucleotide sequence: TGTGCCAGCAGCTTGCGGACAGCCTTTAATGAAAAACTGTTTTTT.

V usage is TRBV6-6 and J usage is TRBJ2-7; no clear D. The CDR3 spans 13 residues. V lost 8 bases and J 6 bases, leaving 17 bases between the germline ends. Per germline, CDR1 MNHNY and CDR2 SVGAGI (reference sequence). CDR3 DNA: TGTGCCAGCCTTAGGTCAGGATCCCTCGAGCAGTACTTC. It is translated as CASLRSGSLEQYF.

For the CDR3, the DNA is TGTGCCACCAGCAGAATCCGTACCGGGGAGCTGTTTTTT. This encodes CATSRIRTGELFF. The chain recombines TRBV15 with TRBJ2-2; D remains ambiguous. Germline CDR1 and CDR2: LNHNV and YYDKDF (reference sequence). CDR3 length: 13 amino acids. V shed 2 bases and J shed 5 bases, with 6 bases lying between them.

In its sample, this clone was seen once. J is TRBJ2-7 and V is TRBV5-5, with a tentative D call TRBD1 (5 bases). Germline CDR1 is SGHKS and CDR2 is YYEKEE (reference sequence). V lost 1 base, J lost 5 bases, and 13 bases lay in between. This CDR3 contains 14 residues. This CDR3 reads CASSLNRGTDEQYF. CDR3 sequence (DNA): TGTGCCAGCAGCTTGAATAGGGGAACGGACGAGCAGTACTTC.

This clone was detected a few times. This rearrangement joins TRBV6-5 to TRBJ2-5; D is possibly TRBD2 (5 bases). CDR1 and CDR2 from the germline V gene are MNHEY and SVGAGI. The CDR3 has 13 residues. V dropped 2 bases and J dropped 7 bases, with 11 bases sitting between them. The CDR3 DNA sequence: TGTGCCAGCAGTTACGGATCGGACTCGACCCAGTACTTC. Its protein is CASSYGSDSTQYF.

V and J are TRBV25-1 and TRBJ2-7; D may correspond to TRBD1 or TRBD2 (5 bases each). The CDR3 extends over 15 amino acids. Trimming took 2 bases from V and 5 from J, leaving 16 bases between them. Germline-derived CDR1 and CDR2 are MGHDK and SYGVNS. This chain's CDR3 is CASSEGTPVVHEQYF. CDR3 nucleotide sequence: TGTGCCAGCAGTGAAGGGACCCCGGTGGTGCACGAGCAGTACTTC.

This clone was picked up a small number of times. This chain links TRBV7-2 with TRBJ1-6; unclear D gene. CDR1 is SGHTA, CDR2 FQGNSA, per germline. The CDR3 has 14 amino acids. V was cut by 3 bases and J by 7 bases, with 10 bases left in between. The CDR3 spells CASSFIAWNSPLHF. CDR3 sequence (DNA): TGTGCCAGCAGCTTTATCGCCTGGAATTCACCCCTCCACTTT.

This chain joins TRBV6-5 and TRBJ1-2, with D possibly matching TRBD1 (5 bases). The germline gives CDR1 MNHEY, CDR2 SVGAGI. There are 13 residues in the CDR3. V lost 7 bases and J lost 4, with 13 bases in between. CDR3 sequence (DNA): TGTGCCAGCACTCCGGGACGGATCTATGGCTACACCTTC. It encodes CASTPGRIYGYTF.

The chain combines TRBV7-9 with TRBJ1-1; the D is unclear. This CDR3 is 14 amino acids long. The germline CDR1 and CDR2 sequences are SEHNR and FQNEAQ (reference sequence). Deletions cut 2 bases from V and 1 base from J, with 8 bases between. In nucleotides, the CDR3 is TGTGCCAGCAGCTTACCAAAGGCGAACACTGAAGCTTTCTTT. Translating it yields CASSLPKANTEAFF.

This chain uses TRBV5-1 with TRBJ2-2; TRBD2 matches 13 bases. Germline loops: CDR1 SGHRS, CDR2 YFSETQ. This CDR3 has 18 amino acids. V lost 4 bases and J lost 0; bases outside the gene matches: 6. CDR3 nucleotide sequence: TGCGCCAGCAGCCCCGGACTAGCGGGGGCCTCGAACACCGGGGAGCTGTTTTTT. The encoded protein is CASSPGLAGASNTGELFF.

This chain links TRBV4-2 with TRBJ1-2, with D uncertain. Trimming removed 4 bases at V and 4 bases at J, with 19 bases between. Germline lookup yields CDR1 LGHNA and CDR2 YNFKEQ. This CDR3 is 16 amino acids long. The CDR3 spells CASSREGGPQGYGYTF. The CDR3 DNA follows: TGTGCCAGCAGCCGGGAGGGCGGGCCCCAAGGCTATGGCTACACCTTC.

This chain links TRBV28 with TRBJ1-2; no reliable D call. The CDR3 extends over 17 amino acids. Trimming took off 3 bases at V and 0 bases at J, with 17 bases between the two ends. CDR1 MDHEN and CDR2 SYDVKM come from the germline V gene. The CDR3, as DNA: TGTGCCAGCAGTTTGTCCGGATTTAAGAATTCTAACTATGGCTACACCTTC. Its protein product is CASSLSGFKNSNYGYTF.

This clone was detected only a few times. The J gene is TRBJ1-4, the V gene TRBV11-2; maybe TRBD1 (6 bases). The CDR3 has 12 amino acids. CDR1 SGHAT and CDR2 FQNNGV come from the germline V gene. Trimming took 10 bases from V and 10 from J, leaving 16 bases between them. The DNA for the CDR3 is TGTGCCACTCGGGGGCCTGTGGGAAAACTGTTTTTT. This translates into CATRGPVGKLFF.

The chain is built from TRBV10-3 and TRBJ1-1; the match to TRBD1 covers 7 bases. Germline CDR1 is ENHRY and CDR2 is SYGVKD. The CDR3 contains 15 residues. The V segment lost 3 bases and the J segment 7 bases; nucleotides outside the gene matches: 11. Here the CDR3 reads CAISDRGQTGFEAFF. CDR3 DNA sequence: TGTGCCATCAGTGATAGGGGTCAGACAGGGTTTGAAGCTTTCTTT.

The chain has TRBV5-6 and TRBJ2-7; D unresolved. The CDR3 is 12 amino acids. Trimming removed 0 bases from V and 4 bases from J, with 5 bases in between. The germline V gene has CDR1 SGHDT and CDR2 YYEEEE. The DNA of the CDR3 is TGTGCCAGCAGCTTGGGGTTATACGAGCAGTACTTC. Translation gives CASSLGLYEQYF. The full variable domain, in which reference TRBV5-6 and TRBJ2-7 provide the parts outside the CDR3, is DAGVTQSPTHLIKTRGQQVTLRCSPKSGHDTVSWYQQALGQGPQFIFQYYEEEERQRGNFPDRFSGHQFPNYSSELNVNALLLGDSALYLCASSLGLYEQYFGPGTRLTVT.

The CDR3 region is CASSGMGRMNTEAFF. CDR3 coding DNA: TGTGCCAGCAGTGGGATGGGACGGATGAACACTGAAGCTTTCTTT. The gene calls are TRBV6-5 and TRBJ1-1; weak D call: TRBD1 (5 bases). This CDR3 has 15 amino acids. Germline V gene lookup returns CDR1 MNHEY and CDR2 SVGAGI. V shed 5 bases and J shed 0 bases, with 13 bases lying between them.

The rearrangement uses TRBV19 and TRBJ2-7, with 9 positions matching TRBD1. The trim removed 5 bases at V and 5 bases at J, leaving 7 bases unmatched. CDR3 length: 14 amino acids. Germline V gives CDR1 LNHDA, CDR2 SQIVND (reference sequence). The CDR3 DNA is TGTGCCAGTAGTGACACAGGGGGCGTCAACGAGCAGTACTTC. Translating it yields CASSDTGGVNEQYF.